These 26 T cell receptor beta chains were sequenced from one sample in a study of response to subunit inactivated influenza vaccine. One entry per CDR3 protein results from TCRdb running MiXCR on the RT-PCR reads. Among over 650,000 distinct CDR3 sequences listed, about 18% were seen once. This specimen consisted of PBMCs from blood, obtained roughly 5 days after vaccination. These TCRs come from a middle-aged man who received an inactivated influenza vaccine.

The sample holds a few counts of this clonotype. The CDR3 here is CASSFVGIQPQHF. CDR3 DNA: TGTGCCAGCAGTTTTGTCGGAATACAGCCCCAGCATTTT. The J gene is TRBJ1-5, the V gene TRBV12-3 or TRBV12-4; no clear D gene. This CDR3 is 13 amino acids long. The ends were cut back, 3 bases at V and 7 bases at J, with 10 bases in the middle.

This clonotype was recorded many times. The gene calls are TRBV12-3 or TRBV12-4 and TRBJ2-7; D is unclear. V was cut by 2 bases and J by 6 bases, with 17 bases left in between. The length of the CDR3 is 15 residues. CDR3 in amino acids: CASSLYGSSHPEQYF. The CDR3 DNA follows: TGTGCCAGCAGTTTATATGGCAGCTCTCACCCCGAGCAGTACTTC.

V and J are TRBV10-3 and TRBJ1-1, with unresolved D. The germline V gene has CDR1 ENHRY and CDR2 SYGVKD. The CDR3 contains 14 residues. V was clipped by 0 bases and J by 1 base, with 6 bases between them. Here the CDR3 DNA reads TGTGCCATCAGTGAGTCGAAGGGGAACACTGAAGCTTTCTTT. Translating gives CAISESKGNTEAFF.

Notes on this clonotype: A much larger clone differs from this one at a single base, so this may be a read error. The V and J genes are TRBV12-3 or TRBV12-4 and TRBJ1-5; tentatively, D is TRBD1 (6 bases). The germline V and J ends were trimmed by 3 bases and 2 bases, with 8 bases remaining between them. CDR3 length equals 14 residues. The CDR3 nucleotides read TGTGCCAGCAGTTTTCAGGGGCGCAATCAGCCCCAGCATTTT. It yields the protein CASSFQGRNQPQHF.

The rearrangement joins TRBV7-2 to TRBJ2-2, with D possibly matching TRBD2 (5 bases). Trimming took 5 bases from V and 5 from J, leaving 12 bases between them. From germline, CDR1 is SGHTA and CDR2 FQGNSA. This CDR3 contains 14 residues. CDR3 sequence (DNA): TGTGCCAGCAGCCACCCCGGGAAAACCGGGGAGCTGTTTTTT. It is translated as CASSHPGKTGELFF.

Here the CDR3 reads CASSLTRLSEQYF. CDR3 DNA: TGTGCCAGCAGTTTAACCCGACTGAGCGAGCAGTACTTC. The chain carries TRBV28 and TRBJ2-7; no definite D call. The ends were cut back, 2 bases at V and 6 bases at J, with 11 bases in the middle. The CDR3 sequence is 13 residues long. CDR1 MDHEN and CDR2 SYDVKM come from the germline V gene.

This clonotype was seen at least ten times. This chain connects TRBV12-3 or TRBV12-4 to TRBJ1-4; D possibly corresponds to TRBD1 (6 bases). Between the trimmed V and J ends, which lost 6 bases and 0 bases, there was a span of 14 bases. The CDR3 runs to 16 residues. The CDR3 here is CASSRGTSATNEKLFF. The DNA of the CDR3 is TGTGCCAGCAGCAGAGGGACATCTGCAACTAATGAAAAACTGTTTTTT.

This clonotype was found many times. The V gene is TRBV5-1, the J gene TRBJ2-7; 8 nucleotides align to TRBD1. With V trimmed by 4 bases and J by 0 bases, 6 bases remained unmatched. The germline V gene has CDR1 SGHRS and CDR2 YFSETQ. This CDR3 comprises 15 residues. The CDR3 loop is CASSPRTGSSYEQYF. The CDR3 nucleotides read TGCGCCAGCAGCCCGAGGACAGGGAGCTCCTACGAGCAGTACTTC.

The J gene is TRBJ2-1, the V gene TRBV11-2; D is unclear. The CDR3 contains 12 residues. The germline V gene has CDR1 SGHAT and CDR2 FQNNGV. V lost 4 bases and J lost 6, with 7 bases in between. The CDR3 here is CASSWNGNEQFF. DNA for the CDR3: TGTGCCAGCAGCTGGAATGGCAATGAGCAGTTCTTC.

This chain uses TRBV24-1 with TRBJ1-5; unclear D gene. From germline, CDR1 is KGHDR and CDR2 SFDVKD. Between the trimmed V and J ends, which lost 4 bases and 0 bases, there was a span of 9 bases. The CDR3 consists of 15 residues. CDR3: CATSEGAYSNQPQHF. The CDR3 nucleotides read TGTGCCACCAGTGAAGGCGCTTATAGCAATCAGCCCCAGCATTTT.

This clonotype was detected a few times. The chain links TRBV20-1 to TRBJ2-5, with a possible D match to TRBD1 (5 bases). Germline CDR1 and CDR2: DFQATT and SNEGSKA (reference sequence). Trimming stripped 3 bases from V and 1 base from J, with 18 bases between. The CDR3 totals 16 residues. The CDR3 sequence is CSASGVGQGVQETQYF. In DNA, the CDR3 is TGCAGTGCTAGTGGGGTTGGGCAAGGGGTCCAAGAGACCCAGTACTTC.

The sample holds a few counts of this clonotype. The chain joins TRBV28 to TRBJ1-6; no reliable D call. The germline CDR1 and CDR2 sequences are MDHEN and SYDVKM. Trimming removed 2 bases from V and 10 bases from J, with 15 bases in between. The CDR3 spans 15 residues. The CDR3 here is CASSLTFIQSSPLHF. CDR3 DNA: TGTGCCAGCAGTTTAACTTTCATCCAAAGCTCACCCCTCCACTTT.

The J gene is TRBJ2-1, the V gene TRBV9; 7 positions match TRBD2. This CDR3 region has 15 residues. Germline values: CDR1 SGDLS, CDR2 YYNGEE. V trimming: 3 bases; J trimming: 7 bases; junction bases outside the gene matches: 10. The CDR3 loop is CASSGAERGENEQFF. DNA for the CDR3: TGTGCCAGCAGCGGCGCTGAGCGGGGTGAGAATGAGCAGTTCTTC.

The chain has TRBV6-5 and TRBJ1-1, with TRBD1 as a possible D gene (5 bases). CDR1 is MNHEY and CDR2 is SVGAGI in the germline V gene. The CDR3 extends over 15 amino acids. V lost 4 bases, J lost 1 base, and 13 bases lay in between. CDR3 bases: TGTGCCAGCAGTTCCTCGGACATGGCGAACACTGAAGCTTTCTTT. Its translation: CASSSSDMANTEAFF.

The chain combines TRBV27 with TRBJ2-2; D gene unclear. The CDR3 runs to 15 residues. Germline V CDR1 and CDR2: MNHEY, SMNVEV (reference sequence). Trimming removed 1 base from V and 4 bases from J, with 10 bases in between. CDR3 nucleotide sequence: TGTGCCAGCAGTTTATTTCCTCTGGGCACCGGGGAGCTGTTTTTT. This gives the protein CASSLFPLGTGELFF.

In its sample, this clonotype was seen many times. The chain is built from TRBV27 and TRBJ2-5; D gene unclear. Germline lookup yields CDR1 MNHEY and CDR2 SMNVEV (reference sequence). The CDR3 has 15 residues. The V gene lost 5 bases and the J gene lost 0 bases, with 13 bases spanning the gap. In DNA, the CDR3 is TGTGCCAGCAGTCCACAGATAGCAGACCAAGAGACCCAGTACTTC. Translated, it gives CASSPQIADQETQYF.

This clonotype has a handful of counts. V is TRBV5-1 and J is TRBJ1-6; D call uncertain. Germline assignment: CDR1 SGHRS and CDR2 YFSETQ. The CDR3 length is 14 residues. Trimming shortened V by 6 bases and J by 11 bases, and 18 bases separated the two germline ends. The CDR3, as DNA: TGCGCCAGCACCGATTCCCTGGACGCGCCACCCCTCCACTTT. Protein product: CASTDSLDAPPLHF.

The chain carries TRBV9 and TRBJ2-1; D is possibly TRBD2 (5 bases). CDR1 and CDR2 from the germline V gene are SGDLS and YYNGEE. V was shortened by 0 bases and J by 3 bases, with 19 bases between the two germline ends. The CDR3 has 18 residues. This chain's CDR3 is CASSVEVGEVTRYNEQFF. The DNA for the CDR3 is TGTGCCAGCAGCGTAGAGGTGGGAGAGGTTACCCGCTACAATGAGCAGTTCTTC.

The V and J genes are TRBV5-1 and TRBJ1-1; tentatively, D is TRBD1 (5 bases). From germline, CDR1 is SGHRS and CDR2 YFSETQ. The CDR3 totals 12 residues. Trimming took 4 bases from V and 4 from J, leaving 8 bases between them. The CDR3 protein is CASSHGGTEAFF. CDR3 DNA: TGCGCCAGCAGCCATGGGGGCACTGAAGCTTTCTTT.

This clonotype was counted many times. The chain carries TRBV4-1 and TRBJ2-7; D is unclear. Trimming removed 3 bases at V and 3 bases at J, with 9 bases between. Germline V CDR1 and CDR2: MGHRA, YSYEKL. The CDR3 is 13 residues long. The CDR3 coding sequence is TGCGCCAGCAGCCACCCCTCAAGCTACGAGCAGTACTTC. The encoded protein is CASSHPSSYEQYF.

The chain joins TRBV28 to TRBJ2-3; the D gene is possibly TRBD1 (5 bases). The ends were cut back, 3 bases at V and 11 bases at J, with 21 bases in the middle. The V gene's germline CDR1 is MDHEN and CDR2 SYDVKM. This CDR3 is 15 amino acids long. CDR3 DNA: TGTGCCAGCAGTTTTAGCTCGTCCCAGGGAAAGGGGCAGTATTTT. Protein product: CASSFSSSQGKGQYF. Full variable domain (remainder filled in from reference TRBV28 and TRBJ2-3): DVKVTQSSRYLVKRTGEKVFLECVQDMDHENMFWYRQDPGLGLRLIYFSYDVKMKEKGDIPEGYSVSREKKERFSLILESASTNQTSMYLCASSFSSSQGKGQYFGPGTRLTVL.

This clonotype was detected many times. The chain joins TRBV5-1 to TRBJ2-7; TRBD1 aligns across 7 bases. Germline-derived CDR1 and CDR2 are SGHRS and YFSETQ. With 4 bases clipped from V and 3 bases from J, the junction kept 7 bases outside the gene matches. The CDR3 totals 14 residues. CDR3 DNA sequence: TGCGCCAGCAGCGGCCGGGACAGTATCTACGAGCAGTACTTC. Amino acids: CASSGRDSIYEQYF. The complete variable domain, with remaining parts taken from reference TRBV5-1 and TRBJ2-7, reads KAGVTQTPRYLIKTRGQQVTLSCSPISGHRSVSWYQQTPGQGLQFLFEYFSETQRNKGNFPGRFSGRQFSNSRSEMNVSTLELGDSALYLCASSGRDSIYEQYFGPGTRLTVT.

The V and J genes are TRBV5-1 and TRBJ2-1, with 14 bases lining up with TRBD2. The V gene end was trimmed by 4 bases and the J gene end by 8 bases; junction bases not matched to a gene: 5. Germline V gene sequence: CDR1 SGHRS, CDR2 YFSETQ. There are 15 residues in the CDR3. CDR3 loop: CASSRTSGGWDEQFF. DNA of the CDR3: TGCGCCAGCAGCCGGACTAGCGGGGGGTGGGATGAGCAGTTCTTC.

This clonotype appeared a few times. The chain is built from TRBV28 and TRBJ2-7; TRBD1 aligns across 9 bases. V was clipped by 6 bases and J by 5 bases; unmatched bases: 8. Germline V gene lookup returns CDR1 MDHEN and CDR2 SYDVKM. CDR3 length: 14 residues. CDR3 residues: CASRRGTGIDEQYF. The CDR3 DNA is TGTGCCAGCAGAAGGGGGACAGGGATTGACGAGCAGTACTTC.

The CDR3: CASSLPGLDTYF. The CDR3 coding sequence is TGTGCCAGCAGCCTCCCGGGACTAGATACGTATTTT. The rearrangement links TRBV27 to TRBJ2-3; 8 nucleotides agree with TRBD2. Germline trimming cut 6 bases from V and 14 bases from J; bases unmatched to any gene: 10. The CDR3 runs 12 residues. Germline V gene data show CDR1 as MNHEY and CDR2 as SMNVEV (reference sequence).

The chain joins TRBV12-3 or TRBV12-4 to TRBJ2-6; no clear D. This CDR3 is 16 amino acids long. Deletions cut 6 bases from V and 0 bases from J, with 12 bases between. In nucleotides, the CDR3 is TGTGCCAGCAGCTCCACACCCGGCTCTGGGGCCAACGTCCTGACTTTC. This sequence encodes CASSSTPGSGANVLTF.